This T cell receptor beta chain was documented in a study of blood T cell repertoires in COVID-19. Study context: Sites in the United States, Italy and Spain provided acute and convalescent COVID-19 samples. Sources were T cells, B-cell-depleted T cells, or PBMCs; the material itself was cDNA or gDNA.

This clone appeared a few times. This CDR3 region has 14 residues. The V and J ends lost 5 bases and 0 bases respectively, with 8 bases between them. The germline V gene has CDR1 SGHRS and CDR2 YFSETQ. Assay used: immunoSEQ multiplex PCR; TCRdb lists only in-frame clones, some missing. The sample holds a few hundred thousand clones, nearly 90% seen once. Patients from Seattle were sampled longitudinally, starting during active infection. This receptor was taken from a woman in her 40s with COVID-19, enrolled during active disease. The genes are TRBV5-1 and TRBJ2-2, with a tentative D call TRBD1 (6 bases). What was sequenced was peripheral blood. The CDR3 nucleotides read TGCGCCAGCAGGGACAGTTCGAACACCGGGGAGCTGTTTTTT. Protein: CASRDSSNTGELFF. Supplemented by reference TRBV5-1 and TRBJ2-2, the full variable domain reads KAGVTQTPRYLIKTRGQQVTLSCSPISGHRSVSWYQQTPGQGLQFLFEYFSETQRNKGNFPGRFSGRQFSNSRSEMNVSTLELGDSALYLCASRDSSNTGELFFGEGSRLTVL.